This TCR beta chain appears in the sequencing data of a study of T cell changes during pregnancy in multiple sclerosis. Generated by immunoSEQ multiplex PCR, the TCRdb table keeps only in-frame clones and is missing some. Of tens of thousands of clones listed, 80% to 95% were seen once; the top ten hold 0.7% to 1%. Germline V CDR1 and CDR2: MNHEY, SMNVEV (reference sequence). The V end was cut by 8 bases, the J end by 0 bases, with 11 bases between. The CDR3 consists of 14 residues. Material: peripheral blood, obtained in the first trimester of pregnancy. This rearrangement joins TRBV27 to TRBJ2-1, with D tentatively TRBD2 (6 bases). The receptor was derived from a female donor with multiple sclerosis, enrolled in a pregnancy study. CDR3 residues: CASGGALSYNEQFF. CDR3 DNA: TGTGCCAGCGGCGGGGCACTCTCCTACAATGAGCAGTTCTTC.